Presented here are 19 T cell receptor beta chains from one specimen sequenced in a study of T cell repertoires and Cas9 in healthy adults (dated 2018 in TCRdb). Library preparation employed the immunoSEQ multiplex PCR assay. TCRdb holds this immuneACCESS table with in-frame rearrangements only. Some clones are missing; in checked studies, unresolved V genes explain under half, and the rest has no known cause. This sample lists approximately 23,000 clones; about 90% were detected once. The ten most abundant clones make up around 1.5% of the sample. The material sequenced was CD4+ effector T cells (CD127+, CD25-, CD137-, CD154-) from PBMCs; culture status not recorded. These receptors were taken from a human donor in good health.

In regard to this clone: The junction and the germline gene differ at one end; a read error may be behind it. V usage is TRBV7-7 and J usage is TRBJ2-3, with 12 bases aligning to TRBD2. CDR3 length: 15 amino acids. The V gene's germline CDR1 is SSHAT and CDR2 FNYEAQ (reference sequence). Here the CDR3 DNA reads TGTGCTAGCAGCCTAGCGGGAGGGCCGTCAGATACGCAGTATTTT. The encoded protein is CASSLAGGPSDTQYF.

The rearrangement links TRBV5-6 to TRBJ2-1; 7 bases line up with TRBD1. Germline CDR1 SGHDT, CDR2 YYEEEE. The CDR3 loop spans 13 amino acids. Trimming at V came to 4 bases and at J to 10 bases, leaving 8 bases not matched to a gene. The CDR3 loop reads CASSPGTVREQFF. The DNA of the CDR3 is TGTGCCAGCAGCCCAGGGACAGTAAGGGAGCAGTTCTTC.

The chain has TRBV18 and TRBJ2-1; D is unclear. Trimming removed 1 base from V and 9 bases from J, with 10 bases in between. The CDR3 contains 13 residues. Germline V gene lookup returns CDR1 KGHSH and CDR2 LQKENI. CDR3 region: CASSPLLDSEQFF. CDR3 nucleotides: TGTGCCAGCTCACCACTTCTGGATTCTGAGCAGTTCTTC.

The CDR3 region is CASSRARGVETQYF. CDR3 nucleotide sequence: TGTGCCAGCTCAAGGGCACGAGGTGTAGAGACCCAGTACTTC. This chain connects TRBV28 to TRBJ2-5; D is unclear. The V gene lost 8 bases and the J gene lost 4 bases, with 17 bases spanning the gap. The CDR3 covers 14 residues. Germline CDR1 and CDR2: MDHEN and SYDVKM.

This chain uses TRBV14 with TRBJ1-5; 7 nucleotides match TRBD1. The V gene end was trimmed by 4 bases and the J gene end by 5 bases; junction bases not matched to a gene: 8. The CDR3 length is 15 residues. Per germline, CDR1 SGHDN and CDR2 FVKESK. The CDR3 sequence is CASSPGTVADQPQHF. In DNA form, the CDR3 reads TGTGCCAGCAGCCCCGGGACAGTCGCAGATCAGCCCCAGCATTTT.

V is TRBV4-1 and J is TRBJ1-5, with D hard to call. The CDR3 has 15 amino acids. V was shortened by 1 base and J by 4 bases, with 11 bases between the two germline ends. Germline assignment: CDR1 MGHRA and CDR2 YSYEKL. CDR3 residues: CASSQVNLRNQPQHF. As DNA, the CDR3 is TGCGCCAGCAGCCAAGTGAACTTGAGGAATCAGCCCCAGCATTTT.

This clone was counted a single time. The CDR3 DNA follows: TGTGCCAGCAGCTCGAGGGTTTCCTCTGGAAACACCATATATTTT. It specifies CASSSRVSSGNTIYF. The V and J genes are TRBV11-1 and TRBJ1-3; D call uncertain. CDR1 is SGHAT and CDR2 is FQDESV in the germline V gene (reference sequence). With 4 bases removed from V and 0 bases from J, the gap between germline ends came to 10 bases. This CDR3 is 15 amino acids long.

The chain joins TRBV6-1 to TRBJ2-7, with 7 nucleotides matching TRBD1. The germline V gene encodes CDR1 MNHNS and CDR2 SASEGT. The CDR3 length is 15 residues. J gave up 6 bases and V 4 bases, and 12 bases lay outside the gene matches. The CDR3 spells CASSGQGEVGGEQYF. Here the CDR3 DNA reads TGTGCCAGCAGTGGTCAGGGGGAAGTCGGTGGCGAGCAGTACTTC.

The chain has TRBV2 and TRBJ2-7, with D possibly called TRBD1 or TRBD2 (5 bases each). Per the germline V gene, CDR1 is SNHLY and CDR2 is FYNNEI. Trimming shortened V by 6 bases and J by 6 bases, and 12 bases separated the two germline ends. CDR3 length equals 12 residues. In DNA form, the CDR3 reads TGTGCCAGCAGAAGAGAGGGGTCCGAGCAGTACTTC. This codes for CASRREGSEQYF.

The J gene is TRBJ2-7, the V gene TRBV14, with TRBD2 as a possible D gene (6 bases). Germline V gene lookup returns CDR1 SGHDN and CDR2 FVKESK. The CDR3 runs 16 residues. V lost 4 bases and J 5 bases, leaving 21 bases between the germline ends. CDR3: CASSPRRGGLRDEQYF. CDR3 DNA sequence: TGTGCCAGCAGCCCTAGAAGGGGAGGACTTAGAGACGAGCAGTACTTC.

This chain uses TRBV5-1 with TRBJ2-5; 7 nucleotides agree with TRBD1. V lost 5 bases, J lost 5 bases, and 9 bases stayed unmatched. This CDR3 is built from 14 residues. Germline CDR1 SGHRS, CDR2 YFSETQ. CDR3: CASSRDRVLETQYF. Here the CDR3 DNA reads TGCGCCAGCAGTAGGGACAGAGTTTTGGAGACCCAGTACTTC.

This clone appeared a few times. The chain is built from TRBV6-6 and TRBJ1-2, with 11 nucleotides matching TRBD1. The CDR3 spans 14 residues. Unmatched junction bases numbered 5, after V lost 6 bases and J lost 5 bases. Germline V gives CDR1 MNHNY, CDR2 SVGAGI (reference sequence). CDR3: CASRGGQGVYGYTF. The CDR3, as DNA: TGTGCCAGCAGGGGGGGACAGGGGGTTTATGGCTACACCTTC.

The chain carries TRBV4-1 and TRBJ1-1; D ambiguous. Trimming took 1 base from V and 5 from J, leaving 11 bases between them. CDR1 is MGHRA and CDR2 is YSYEKL in the germline V gene. This CDR3 region has 14 residues. CDR3 in DNA: TGCGCCAGCAGCCAAGTCGAAGGCAGAACTGAAGCTTTCTTT. This translates into CASSQVEGRTEAFF.

This sequence joins TRBV27 and TRBJ1-6, with D perhaps matching TRBD1 (5 bases). The CDR3 covers 14 residues. Germline V lookup: CDR1 MNHEY, CDR2 SMNVEV (reference sequence). The V gene lost 5 bases and the J gene lost 9 bases, with 14 bases spanning the gap. Here the CDR3 DNA reads TGTGCCAGCAGTCTCAAGAACGGGGCTTCACCCCTCCACTTT. The encoded protein is CASSLKNGASPLHF.

The genes are TRBV28 and TRBJ2-7; 8 nucleotides match TRBD1. V gave up 8 bases and J gave up 5 bases; unmatched junction bases: 5. Germline V gene data show CDR1 as MDHEN and CDR2 as SYDVKM. The CDR3 has 12 residues. The CDR3 region is CASPDRGDEQYF. The CDR3 bases are TGTGCCAGCCCCGACAGGGGAGACGAGCAGTACTTC. Full variable domain (rest looked up from reference TRBV28 and TRBJ2-7): DVKVTQSSRYLVKRTGEKVFLECVQDMDHENMFWYRQDPGLGLRLIYFSYDVKMKEKGDIPEGYSVSREKKERFSLILESASTNQTSMYLCASPDRGDEQYFGPGTRLTVT.

The CDR3 DNA sequence: TGCGCCAGCAGTGCCAGTCGAGGCCCCTATGGGGGCTACACCTTC. As protein: CASSASRGPYGGYTF. V usage is TRBV10-1 and J usage is TRBJ1-2; no reliable D call. Germline V gene sequence: CDR1 WNHNN, CDR2 SYGVQD (reference sequence). V gave up 4 bases and J gave up 8 bases, with 20 bases separating them. The CDR3 length is 15 residues.

DNA for the CDR3: TGCGCCAGCAGCCCGACAGGGGCGGTAGAAAAACTGTTTTTT. It encodes CASSPTGAVEKLFF. The genes are TRBV5-1 and TRBJ1-4; TRBD1 agrees at 8 bases. Germline CDR1 is SGHRS and CDR2 is YFSETQ. The CDR3 totals 14 residues. Losses at the gene ends were 4 bases for V and 8 bases for J; bases not matched to a gene: 7. Variable domain in full (rest from reference TRBV5-1 and TRBJ1-4): KAGVTQTPRYLIKTRGQQVTLSCSPISGHRSVSWYQQTPGQGLQFLFEYFSETQRNKGNFPGRFSGRQFSNSRSEMNVSTLELGDSALYLCASSPTGAVEKLFFGSGTQLSVL.

The rearrangement joins TRBV7-9 to TRBJ2-5, with TRBD1 matching 7 bases. Germline V gives CDR1 SEHNR, CDR2 FQNEAQ (reference sequence). The CDR3 extends over 14 amino acids. Trimming took 5 bases from V and 1 from J; bases not matched to a gene: 4. The CDR3, as DNA: TGTGCCAGCAGCCCGGGACAGCGCCAAGAGACCCAGTACTTC. Translating it yields CASSPGQRQETQYF.

This chain uses TRBV28 with TRBJ1-1; D uncertain. V lost 8 bases to trimming and J lost 0 bases, with 19 bases between them. The CDR3 covers 16 residues. From germline, CDR1 is MDHEN and CDR2 SYDVKM. The CDR3 DNA reads TGTGCCAGCTTAGGTCCGGTGGTCAGTATGAACACTGAAGCTTTCTTT. This sequence encodes CASLGPVVSMNTEAFF.